The sequence of this TCR beta chain was determined in a study of CD8+CD57+ T cells in acquired aplastic anemia. Across the whole study: Across the sorted CD4+ and CD8+ cells, DNA amounts averaged roughly 3.5 ug. Read counts for CD4+ cells (from healthy donors) averaged approximately 10 million. General observations from the study: Roughly 27 sequences, all CD8+ CDR3, were shared between patients and controls. Statistical testing detected no significant gap in CD8+ Simpson's diversity between patients and controls.

For this clonotype: Its antigen is undetermined.

TCR beta VDJ and CDR3 were profiled, and genomic DNA was the template. TCRdb processed the reads anew with MiXCR; each CDR3 protein has one entry. The data show 400,000 to 450,000 distinct CDR3 sequences, with about two thirds seen just once and 4% held by the top ten. This clonotype was sampled from a human donor in good health, serving as a control. The sample taken for sequencing was sorted CD4+, CD8+, or CD8+CD57+ T cells (not recorded which) from PBMCs.

The CDR3 DNA is TGCGCCAGCAGCAGGACCGCGGGATTAGGAGATACGCAGTATTTT. It specifies CASSRTAGLGDTQYF. V is TRBV5-1 and J is TRBJ2-3; the D gene is possibly TRBD2 (6 bases). Trimming pared 4 bases from V and 5 bases from J, leaving 17 bases between. The germline CDR1 and CDR2 sequences are SGHRS and YFSETQ. This CDR3 spans 15 amino acids.